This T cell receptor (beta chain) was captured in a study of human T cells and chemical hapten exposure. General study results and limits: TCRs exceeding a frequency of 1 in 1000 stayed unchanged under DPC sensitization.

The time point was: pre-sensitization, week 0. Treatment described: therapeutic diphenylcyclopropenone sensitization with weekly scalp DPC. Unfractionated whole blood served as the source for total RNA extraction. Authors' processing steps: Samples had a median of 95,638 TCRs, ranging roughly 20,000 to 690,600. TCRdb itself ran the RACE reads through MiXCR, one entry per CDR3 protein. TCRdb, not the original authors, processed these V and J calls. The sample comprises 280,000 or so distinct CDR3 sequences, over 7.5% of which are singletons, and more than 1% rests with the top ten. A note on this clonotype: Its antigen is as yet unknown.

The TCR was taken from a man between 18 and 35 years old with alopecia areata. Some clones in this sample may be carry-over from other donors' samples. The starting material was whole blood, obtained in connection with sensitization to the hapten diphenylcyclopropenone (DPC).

CDR3 loop: CASSYDGGKVAATYNEQFF. CDR3 nucleotides: TGTGCCAGCAGTTACGACGGAGGGAAGGTGGCTGCAACCTACAATGAGCAGTTCTTC. The gene calls are TRBV6-2 or TRBV6-3 and TRBJ2-1; maybe TRBD2 (6 bases). CDR3 size: 19 residues. The germline V gene encodes CDR1 MNHEY and CDR2 SVGEGT. Trimming left V 2 bases short and J 2 bases short, with 22 bases between.